This T cell receptor (beta chain) emerged from a study of blood T cell repertoires in COVID-19. Across the whole study: From T cells, B-cell-depleted T cells, or PBMCs came the material, which was cDNA or gDNA.

Original processing methods: By means of reference gene primer amplification, nucleated cell counts were estimated. Here immunoSEQ multiplex PCR was the method, and the copy in TCRdb shows in-frame clones only, minus some. From that table come the V and J calls and clone size; the DNA was used to work out D and trimming. The sample consists of some 100,000 clones, around 87% of them appearing once. V was clipped by 5 bases and J by 6 bases; unmatched bases: 5. Germline CDR1 SGHRS, CDR2 YFSETQ. The CDR3 is 15 residues long. Sequencing was done on a sample of peripheral blood. This chain uses TRBV5-1 with TRBJ2-1; 13 bases are a match to TRBD2. This receptor was taken from a human donor in a cohort sampled during active COVID-19. The CDR3 DNA follows: TGCGCCAGCAGGTCACTAGCGGGGGGGCTCAATGAGCAGTTCTTC. This codes for CASRSLAGGLNEQFF.